This T cell receptor beta chain derives from a study of cytomegalovirus exposure and HLA in healthy donors (TCRdb year 2017). Background for the entire study: According to an earlier analysis of 550 to 700 of the donors, 200 million or so T cells yielded 95 million to 140 million unique TCR beta sequences and around 280 Gb of sequence data. The study aimed to test whether cataloging public T cell receptors could reveal signatures of past pathogen exposure. Rather than using new phenotypic data, the later analysis identified candidate immune exposures from TCR beta sequences and from how often those sequences occurred across donors. Because of strong linkage in the cohort, roughly five DR-DQ haplotypes were treated as single units for association and clustering. HLA typing included class I and class II loci at four-digit resolution. A later genetic analysis took genome-wide SNP genotypes for about 55% of the 666 donors and used that subset as a discovery cohort. Approximately 300 gigabases of sequencing data and around 80 million unique TCR sequences made up an early release that covered approximately 700 HLA-typed donors. To predict cytomegalovirus infection status, the study brought together high-throughput TCR immunosequencing, statistical association of individual TCRs with disease status, and machine learning. In addition to the first cohort of 500 to 850 subjects, a separate validation cohort of 120 different subjects was used. An earlier analysis of 587 of the donors used high-throughput TCR beta sequencing to judge whether each TCR beta V gene segment behaved as functional or pseudogenic. To study patterns of TCR occurrence, a later analysis re-analyzed previously published TCR beta repertoires from 666 donors and added high-resolution HLA genotyping. Among some 410 genotyped donors of the cohort, an average of roughly 230,000 unique TCR beta nucleotide sequences was sequenced per donor, of which about 20% were non-productive. Using immunosequencing, the study profiled T cell repertoires from some 670 subjects and related those repertoires to cytomegalovirus serostatus. Typing coverage differed by locus: A, B, C, DRB1 and DQB1 were typed in roughly 620-630 donors, DQA1 in about 500, DPA1 in roughly 590, and DPB1 in roughly 450. All discovery cohort repertoires had been generated using a single sequencing platform. Donor age, sex, ethnicity and CMV serostatus were compiled alongside the repertoire data. The genetic ancestry cluster associated with self-reported Caucasian donors included roughly 84% of the roughly 360 genotyped donors. General conclusions and limits of the study: In a later genetic analysis, fewer N-insertions in productive TCRs were reported among donors in an Asian-associated ancestry cluster than the approximately 670-donor mean. Linkage disequilibrium might explain the correlated functional status among segregating V segments, but an unknown experimental factor could not be ruled out. The study listed approximately 150 TCR beta chains as associated with cytomegalovirus. Assigning TCR associations to individual alleles was difficult when HLA alleles, especially DR and DQ, strongly co-occurred. The earlier analysis of 587 of the donors excluded about 16 rarely observed V segments, including chromosome 9 orphons, because counts were too low. An association between a missense DCLRE1C variant and V-gene and J-gene trimming of TCR beta chains was found in a later genetic analysis and replicated in an independent cohort. A later analysis associated some 17,000 TCR beta sequences with specific HLA alleles at a false discovery rate of 0.05. Compared with equally common non-associated chains, HLA-associated TCR beta chains in a later analysis were more clonally expanded and had lower generation probabilities. According to the authors, the approach could potentially be generalized to other disease states and immunological phenotypes. Presence/absence analyses assumed roughly uniform sequencing depth across donors, an assumption that may not hold. The 87-base-pair reads could not distinguish some IMGT-functional V segments, including TRBV6-2 and TRBV6-3, so those segments were excluded. Only TCR beta chains were sequenced in this cohort, and the absence of alpha or paired-chain data limited detectable features. A cluster of highly shared sequence variants was judged likely to represent a technical artifact of the sequencing pipeline. A later analysis found that TCR association rates varied across HLA loci, with DRB1 alleles showing the most associated TCRs and HLA-C alleles the fewest. Most TCR sequences were seen in very few donors, while some public TCRs were found in many individuals. In both the original and validation cohorts, the classifier was reported to diagnose cytomegalovirus status with high specificity and sensitivity. CMV serostatus was the only immune exposure information available for the cohort. Because HLA typing was missing for some donors at each locus, association tests included only the typed subset. A later analysis found that most CMV-associated TCR beta chains appeared HLA-restricted, with HLA associations seemingly driven largely by CMV exposure. In a later analysis, several top co-occurrence clusters were reported to appear linked to parvovirus B19, influenza, CMV and Epstein-Barr virus. A further reported finding was that TCR beta sequences accurately predicted the HLA-A and HLA-B alleles for most subjects in the first cohort. A few of the identified cytomegalovirus-associated TCR beta chains were confirmed in vitro to be specific for cytomegalovirus antigens. In an earlier analysis of 587 of the donors, most TCR beta V segments appeared in productive rearrangements about 90% or about 30% of the time, broadly matching IMGT annotations.

In regard to this clone: No cognate antigen has been identified for it. Per-base qualities were not stored, and no clone one base away is much larger.

Its CDR3 holds 14 amino acids, cysteine through phenylalanine. Only the CDR3 DNA is retained, 42 bases long and in frame from the first base. Based on the germline V gene, the CDR1 and CDR2 sequences are MDHEN and SYDVKM. Germline trimming amounts to 9 bases on V and 9 bases on J, with 11 as the count of junction bases outside the gene matches. Library prep was done by the immunoSEQ multiplex PCR assay. For the multiplex PCR, a mixture combining 60 forward primers for TCR Vbeta segments and 13 reverse primers for TCR Jbeta segments was used. Amplification of the CDR3 region of rearranged TCR beta genes was performed with a multiplex PCR assay on genomic DNA. On the Illumina HiSeq System, the amplified TCR beta libraries were sequenced as 87-base-pair reads. Per the authors' processing: A later analysis counted some 74 million unique TCR beta chains across the 690 or so repertoires, and 10 million to 11 million of these chains were shared by at least two donors. A nearest-neighbor algorithm error-corrected the raw reads and collapsed the reads into unique sequences, merging closely related sequences to remove PCR and sequencing errors. To assign V, D and J gene segments, CDR3 sequences were aligned to IMGT reference sequences. For a sequence to be retained, a match of at least six nucleotides was required to both a V gene segment and a J gene segment. Rearrangements were called productive when the CDR3 lacked stop codons and stayed in frame with V and J; all others were non-productive. Following IMGT convention, CDR3 was defined as the stretch from the second conserved V-encoded cysteine up to the conserved J-encoded phenylalanine. The earlier analysis of 587 of the donors excluded sequences that lacked an unambiguous match to a single V gene segment. An earlier analysis of 500 to 700 of the donors classified V segments as functional when productive rearrangements were above 56.7% and as segregating when the standard deviation between donors was above 5%. A statistical classification framework was built to diagnose cytomegalovirus status from the catalog of TCR beta chain sequences. In a later analysis, TCR nucleotide sequences were compared against IMGT/GENE-DB human TR gene sequences so that V and J genes could be assigned. In a later analysis, CDR3 sequences and most-parsimonious VDJ recombination scenarios were assigned using the TCRdist pipeline. In a later analysis, each TCR beta chain was defined by its CDR3 amino acid sequence together with its V-gene family, and reads without a unique V-gene family were excluded. A later analysis removed 550 to 650 highly shared, low-generation-probability nucleotide sequences to deal with suspected cross-contamination and a sequencing artifact. In a later analysis, a clonal expansion index was calculated for each public chain from normalized within-repertoire ranks of inferred template counts. A later analysis computed generation probabilities with a VDJ recombination model fitted to out-of-frame rearrangements, and checked the results against IGoR. A later analysis scored TCR-TCR, TCR-HLA and TCR-CMV co-occurrence with hypergeometric tests, applying a repertoire-size bias correction to TCR pairs. In a later analysis, false discovery rates were estimated by permuting HLA or CMV assignments 20 times. In a later analysis, co-occurring TCRs were grouped using DBSCAN, and TCRdist sequence similarity was added for clustering within HLA-allele-positive subsets. Co-occurrence clustering excluded repertoires with fewer than 30,000 or more than 120,000 public chains, plus five with anomalous nucleotide sharing. TCRdb holds this immuneACCESS table with in-frame rearrangements only. Some clones are missing; in checked studies, unresolved V genes explain under half, and the rest has no known cause. The V and J calls and clone size were taken over from that table, and D and trimming were inferred from the DNA. The sample data list 150,000 or so clones, and about 75% of these were observed just once. The ten top clones hold about 6.4% of the sample.

The cohort comprised fewer than 750 healthy bone marrow donors. All cohort members were sampled while nominally healthy, although unrecorded immune exposures were likely present. The donor tested CMV seropositive and was one of the 289 seropositive cohort members. Every donor gave a peripheral blood sample, and the peripheral blood mononuclear cells from that sample were used for TCR beta sequencing. Genomic DNA was extracted from the blood cell samples with the Qiagen DNeasy Blood Extraction Kit. The sequence was obtained from a man in his forties or fifties in good health and CMV-seropositive. The sequenced sample was PBMCs. Recombination linked TRBV28 to TRBJ2-2; 9 bases in between match TRBD2. In nucleotide form, the sequence is TGTGCCAGTGGGGCGGGAGGGCCTTCACGGGAGCTGTTTTTT. Its amino acids are CASGAGGPSRELFF. With the rest looked up from the reference TRBV28 and TRBJ2-2 genes rather than sequenced, the full variable domain is DVKVTQSSRYLVKRTGEKVFLECVQDMDHENMFWYRQDPGLGLRLIYFSYDVKMKEKGDIPEGYSVSREKKERFSLILESASTNQTSMYLCASGAGGPSRELFFGEGSRLTVL.